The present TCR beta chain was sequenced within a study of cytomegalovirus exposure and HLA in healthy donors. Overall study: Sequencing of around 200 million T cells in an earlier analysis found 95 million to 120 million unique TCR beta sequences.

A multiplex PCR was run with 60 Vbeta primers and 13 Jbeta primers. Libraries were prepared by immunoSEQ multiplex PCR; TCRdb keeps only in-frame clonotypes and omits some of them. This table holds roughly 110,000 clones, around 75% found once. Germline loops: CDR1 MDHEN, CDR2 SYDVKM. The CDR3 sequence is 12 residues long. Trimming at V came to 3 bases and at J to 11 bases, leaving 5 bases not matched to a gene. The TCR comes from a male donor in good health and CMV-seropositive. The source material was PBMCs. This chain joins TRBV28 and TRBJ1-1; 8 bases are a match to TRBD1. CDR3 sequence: CASSFGRGQAFF. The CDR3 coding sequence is TGTGCCAGCAGTTTTGGCAGGGGGCAGGCTTTCTTT.